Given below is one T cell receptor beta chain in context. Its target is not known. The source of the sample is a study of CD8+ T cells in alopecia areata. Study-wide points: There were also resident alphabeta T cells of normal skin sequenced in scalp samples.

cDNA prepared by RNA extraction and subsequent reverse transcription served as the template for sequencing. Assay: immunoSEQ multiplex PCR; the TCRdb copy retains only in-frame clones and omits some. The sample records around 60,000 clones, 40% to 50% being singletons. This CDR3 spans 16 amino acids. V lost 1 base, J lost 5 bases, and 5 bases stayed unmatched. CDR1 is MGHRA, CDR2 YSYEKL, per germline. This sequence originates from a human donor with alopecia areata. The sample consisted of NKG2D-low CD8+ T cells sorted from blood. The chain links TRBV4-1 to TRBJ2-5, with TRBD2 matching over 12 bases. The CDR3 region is CASSQGLAGVRETQYF. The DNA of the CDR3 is TGCGCCAGCAGCCAAGGACTAGCGGGGGTCAGGGAGACCCAGTACTTC.